These 11 T cell receptor beta chains were sequenced from one sample in a study of CD8+ T cells in alopecia areata. Sequencing used cDNA as its template, made by extracting RNA and reverse transcribing it. Assay: immunoSEQ multiplex PCR; the TCRdb copy retains only in-frame clones and omits some. The sample lists around 19,000 clones; 50% to 70% were seen once. Treatment described: oral pan-JAK inhibitor, 5-10 mg twice daily. Alopecia areata patients had lesional scalp punch biopsies and peripheral blood taken from them. The sequences come from skin, collected at week 4, from a patient treated with tofacitinib. The receptor set was obtained from a human donor with alopecia areata.

The chain is built from TRBV6-5 and TRBJ2-3; 7 bases align to TRBD1. The CDR3 has 15 residues. CDR1 is MNHEY, CDR2 SVGAGI, per germline. The V and J ends lost 2 bases and 8 bases, in that order; junction bases with no gene match: 10. CDR3 protein: CASSYQGQPLSTQYF. CDR3 DNA: TGTGCCAGCAGTTACCAGGGACAGCCTTTGTCTACGCAGTATTTT.

This clone was counted a few times. The J gene is TRBJ1-2, the V gene TRBV28; a weak D match, TRBD1 (5 bases). Deletions cut 6 bases from V and 2 bases from J, with 16 bases between. This CDR3 comprises 15 residues. Germline V gives CDR1 MDHEN, CDR2 SYDVKM. The CDR3 region has the DNA TGTGCCAGCAGCGGGGCGCCCCGAGAGAACTATGGCTACACCTTC. It translates to CASSGAPRENYGYTF.

This clone was counted a few times. CDR3 region: CASSQDGGQRGNTIYF. The CDR3 DNA is TGTGCCAGCAGCCAAGATGGTGGACAGCGCGGAAACACCATATATTTT. The V and J genes are TRBV4-2 and TRBJ1-3; TRBD1 might be the D (6 bases). V lost 0 bases and J 4 bases, leaving 13 bases between the germline ends. Germline assignment: CDR1 LGHNA and CDR2 YNFKEQ. This CDR3 spans 16 amino acids.

This clone was seen a few times. This chain joins TRBV11-2 and TRBJ1-2; no clear D gene. The CDR3 is made up of 11 amino acids. Trimming cost V 1 base and J 7 bases, with 4 bases left between them. Germline CDR1 SGHAT, CDR2 FQNNGV. CDR3 coding DNA: TGTGCCAGCAGCTTAGGTCTTGGCTACACCTTC. Translating it yields CASSLGLGYTF.

The rearrangement links TRBV2 to TRBJ2-7; perhaps TRBD1 as D (5 bases). The CDR3 totals 12 residues. Germline CDR1 SNHLY, CDR2 FYNNEI. The V and J ends lost 2 bases and 3 bases respectively, with 5 bases between them. The chain's CDR3 is CASSERGYEQYF. CDR3 in DNA: TGTGCCAGCAGTGAAAGGGGCTACGAGCAGTACTTC.

This clone is labeled as medium-sized. The V gene is TRBV11-2, the J gene TRBJ1-1, with a tentative D call TRBD1 (5 bases). The CDR3 loop spans 15 amino acids. From germline, CDR1 is SGHAT and CDR2 FQNNGV. Trimming left V 1 base short and J 2 bases short, with 11 bases between. The CDR3 loop reads CASSLGRGLNTEAFF. The CDR3 DNA follows: TGTGCCAGCAGCTTAGGAAGGGGCCTAAACACTGAAGCTTTCTTT.

This rearrangement joins TRBV7-2 to TRBJ1-2; no definite D call. Per germline, CDR1 SGHTA and CDR2 FQGNSA. The V and J ends lost 3 bases and 8 bases respectively, with 10 bases between them. This CDR3 has 12 amino acids. CDR3 nucleotide sequence: TGTGCCAGCAGCTTCCAATCGGGGGGCTACACCTTC. It yields the protein CASSFQSGGYTF.

This clone was observed a handful of times. The CDR3 carries no conserved terminal phenylalanine or tryptophan, so it likely arises from a read error. The V and J genes are TRBV5-4 and TRBJ1-5; a possible D gene is TRBD1 (5 bases). Germline lookup yields CDR1 SGHNT and CDR2 YYREEE (reference sequence). The CDR3 spans 17 residues. V lost 2 bases to trimming and J lost 3 bases, with 18 bases between them. The DNA of the CDR3 is TGTGCCAGCAGCTTAGCCAAATTTAAGGGGTACAATCAGCCCCAGCATCTT. Protein product: CASSLAKFKGYNQPQHL.

This clone has more than one count but fewer than ten. The same CDR3 can be traced to other DNA sequences in this sample. CDR3 amino acids: CASSPPGSYEQYF. DNA of the CDR3: TGTGCCAGCAGTCCCCCTGGATCCTACGAGCAGTACTTC. V usage is TRBV28 and J usage is TRBJ2-7; D is unclear. Trimming shortened V by 5 bases and J by 1 base, and 9 bases separated the two germline ends. Germline loops: CDR1 MDHEN, CDR2 SYDVKM. This CDR3 has 13 amino acids.

The gene calls are TRBV29-1 and TRBJ1-4; weak D call: TRBD1 (5 bases). Trimming removed 5 bases from V and 7 bases from J, with 14 bases in between. The CDR3 is 13 amino acids. Germline V gives CDR1 SQVTM, CDR2 ANQGSEA. As DNA, the CDR3 is TGCAGCGTTAACGGACCGGGGGGTGAAAAACTGTTTTTT. Translation gives CSVNGPGGEKLFF.

The chain joins TRBV2 to TRBJ2-7, with 7 bases that match TRBD1. The CDR3 is 17 amino acids. Germline loops: CDR1 SNHLY, CDR2 FYNNEI. With 5 bases clipped from V and 2 bases from J, the junction kept 15 bases outside the gene matches. The CDR3 coding sequence is TGTGCCAGCAGTCGACGAATTTGGACAGGAGGAACCTACGAGCAGTACTTC. It yields the protein CASSRRIWTGGTYEQYF.